This is a list of T cell receptor beta chains from one sample in a study of T cells in localized non-small cell lung cancer. Produced via immunoSEQ multiplex PCR; TCRdb's table is partial and in-frame only. The sample has about 53,000 clones, 75% to 90% seen once. Sequenced here: peripheral blood mononuclear cells, sampled before any cancer treatment. The source of these receptors is a man aged 35-69 years with stage III lung adenocarcinoma. Both conserved end residues are part of each CDR3. A D gene is named only where the DNA matches it firmly. The listing skips clone size in some rows; elsewhere it reads once, few, many or a size class.

j_call v_call d_call clone_size cdr3_nt cdr3_aa
TRBJ2-6 TRBV21-1 . once TGTGCCAGCAGCTCACAACAAAGTCGGGCCAACGTCCTGACTTTC CASSSQQSRANVLTF
TRBJ2-7 TRBV19 TRBD1 . TGTGCCAGTAGTATGGGGACAGGGGACTACGAGCAGTACTTC CASSMGTGDYEQYF
TRBJ2-2 TRBV5-1 TRBD1 . TGCGCCAGCAGCTACACAGGGGGCGGAAACGGGGAGCTGTTTTTT CASSYTGGGNGELFF
TRBJ1-4 TRBV18 . . TGTGCCAGCTCACCCTCCACCACTAATGAAAAACTGTTTTTT CASSPSTTNEKLFF
TRBJ2-5 TRBV4-3 . . TGCGCCAGCAGCCCCCAAGGAGGCCGGCAAGAGACCCAGTACTTC CASSPQGGRQETQYF
TRBJ2-3 TRBV29-1 . . TGCAGCGTTGCACGGGGTCGAAACACAGATACGCAGTATTTT CSVARGRNTDTQYF
TRBJ1-6 TRBV7-2 . . TGTGCCAGCAGCTTAACAGGCGGCTATAATTCACCCCTCCACTTT CASSLTGGYNSPLHF
TRBJ2-5 TRBV27 . . TGTGCCAGCAGACTGGACAACCAAGAGACCCAGTACTTC CASRLDNQETQYF
TRBJ1-1 TRBV7-2 TRBD1 . TGTGCCAGCAGCTCGGGACAGCTCGGGATGGCTGAAGCTTTCTTT CASSSGQLGMAEAFF
TRBJ1-1 TRBV7-3 . . TGTGCCAGCAGCTCCGACACCACGAACACTGAAGCTTTCTTT CASSSDTTNTEAFF
TRBJ2-1 TRBV4-1 . once TGCGCCAGCAGCCCGGGGACGGCCAATGAGCAGTTCTTC CASSPGTANEQFF
TRBJ2-5 TRBV5-1 . . TGCGCCAGCAGCTTCGGAGGGGAGACCCAGTACTTC CASSFGGETQYF
TRBJ2-7 TRBV11-2 . . TGTGCCAGCAGTCGACAGTCGTTTGTCCCCTACGAGCAGTACTTC CASSRQSFVPYEQYF
TRBJ2-7 TRBV13 . . TGTGCCAGCAGTCCAGATGACGAACGGGACTACGAGCAGTACTTC CASSPDDERDYEQYF
TRBJ1-2 TRBV7-3 . . TGTGCCAGCAGCTTAGCTGGGGGCTCTGGCTACACCTTC CASSLAGGSGYTF
TRBJ1-3 TRBV5-5 . . TGTGCCAGCAGCTTGGACACCTTGGAAGGAAACACCATATATTTT CASSLDTLEGNTIYF
TRBJ1-5 TRBV15 . . TGTGCCACCAGCAGCGGGGCCGACCCCAGCAATCAGCCCCAGCATTTT CATSSGADPSNQPQHF
TRBJ1-1 TRBV7-9 . . TGTGCCAGCACGGGGCAGGGGCCGAATGAAGCTTTCTTT CASTGQGPNEAFF
TRBJ2-5 TRBV2 . once TGTGCCAGCAGCACGTCGGGGCTGGGGGAGACCCAGTACTTC CASSTSGLGETQYF
TRBJ1-5 TRBV27 TRBD1 . TGTGCCAGCCGAGGGACAGGCCTCGGGGGGTATCAGCCCCAGCATTTT CASRGTGLGGYQPQHF
TRBJ2-1 TRBV7-9 TRBD2 few TGTGCCAGCAGCCCCCCGGGACTAGCGGGACCCGAGCAGTTCTTC CASSPPGLAGPEQFF
TRBJ1-1 TRBV6-1 . few TGTGCCAGCAGGGGATTTACGATACGCACTGAAGCTTTCTTT CASRGFTIRTEAFF
TRBJ1-5 TRBV15 TRBD1 . TGTGCCACCAGCAGTGGGACAGGGGGTAATCAGCCCCAGCATTTT CATSSGTGGNQPQHF
TRBJ2-1 TRBV19 . . TGTGCCAGTAGTATGGCGGTCTCCTACAATGAGCAGTTCTTC CASSMAVSYNEQFF
TRBJ2-3 TRBV7-3 TRBD2 . TGTGCCAGCAGCTTTGGAGCGGGGGGCTCCACAGATACGCAGTATTTT CASSFGAGGSTDTQYF
TRBJ1-5 TRBV9 TRBD1 . TGTGCCAGCAGCCCAGGGGGCGGGGGAGATCAGCCCCAGCATTTT CASSPGGGGDQPQHF
TRBJ1-4 TRBV5-1 TRBD1 . TGCGCCAGCAGCTTGCGGGGACAGGGGGCAACTAATGAAAAACTGTTTTTT CASSLRGQGATNEKLFF
TRBJ2-5 TRBV9 . . TGTGCCAGCTCGAAAACGGGCGGGACAGCACAAGAGACCCAGTACTTC CASSKTGGTAQETQYF
TRBJ2-7 TRBV5-6 . . TGTGCCAACAGCTTGATTGGCGGTGGTCGCTACGAGCAGTACTTC CANSLIGGGRYEQYF
TRBJ2-2 TRBV29-1 TRBD1 . TGCAGTGATGGGGACAGTAGTCACGCGAACACCGGGGAGCTGTTTTTT CSDGDSSHANTGELFF
TRBJ2-7 TRBV7-2 TRBD2 once TGTGCCAGCAGCCCGGGAGGAGGGCACGAGCAGTACTTC CASSPGGGHEQYF
TRBJ2-7 TRBV29-1 . . TGCAGCGGTACTAGGGACTACGAGCAGTACTTC CSGTRDYEQYF
TRBJ1-5 TRBV12-5 . . TGTGCTAGTGGTTTGGAAGGGGCCCAGCATTTT CASGLEGAQHF
TRBJ2-1 TRBV5-1 . . TGCGCCAGCAGCTTTAGCGGAAGCTCCTACAATGAGCAGTTCTTC CASSFSGSSYNEQFF
TRBJ1-1 TRBV11-3 . . TGTGCCAGCAGCTTAGACAGGGGGAACACTGAAGCTTTCTTT CASSLDRGNTEAFF
TRBJ1-2 TRBV19 . . TGTGCCAGTAGTAGCCTAGAGGCTGCGGCCTATGGCTACACCTTC CASSSLEAAAYGYTF
TRBJ2-7 TRBV5-6 . . TGTGCCAGCAGCTTGGCCTCGGGCTCGGGATACGAGCAGTACTTC CASSLASGSGYEQYF
TRBJ2-1 TRBV7-9 . . TGTGCCAGCAGCTTAGAGGTGGGAGCAGGGGTCAATGAGCAATTCTTC CASSLEVGAGVNEQFF
TRBJ2-1 TRBV27 TRBD2 . TGTGCCAGCAGTTTGGTTAGCGGGGGCTCCTACAATGAGCAGTTCTTC CASSLVSGGSYNEQFF
TRBJ1-5 TRBV19 . . TGTGCCAGTAGTCCCGGTCGTTATGGCAATCAGCCCCAGCATTTT CASSPGRYGNQPQHF
TRBJ1-4 TRBV7-9 . . TGTGCCAGCAGCGGGACGGCGACTAATGAAAAACTGTTTTTT CASSGTATNEKLFF
TRBJ2-7 TRBV11-3 . once TGTGCCAGCAGCTTAATAGGGTCCAATTCCTACGAGCAGTACTTC CASSLIGSNSYEQYF
TRBJ1-1 TRBV19 TRBD1 once TGTGCCAGTAGTATAGATCCCCCTCGGACAGGGGGCTTGGCTGAAGCTTTCTTT CASSIDPPRTGGLAEAFF
TRBJ1-2 TRBV7-2 . . TGTGCCAGCAGCTTAGCGCTGGGAGGACCTAACTATGGCTACACCTTC CASSLALGGPNYGYTF
TRBJ2-1 TRBV27 TRBD2 few TGTGCCAGCAGTTTGTCCCAAGCGGGGCTGATATACAATGAGCAGTTCTTC CASSLSQAGLIYNEQFF
TRBJ2-3 TRBV7-9 TRBD1 . TGTGCCAGCAGCTTAGCGCGACAGGGGGCGCTGGATACGCAGTATTTT CASSLARQGALDTQYF
TRBJ2-3 TRBV5-6 . few TGTGCCAGCAGCTTGGGACAGACGACGCAGTATTTT CASSLGQTTQYF